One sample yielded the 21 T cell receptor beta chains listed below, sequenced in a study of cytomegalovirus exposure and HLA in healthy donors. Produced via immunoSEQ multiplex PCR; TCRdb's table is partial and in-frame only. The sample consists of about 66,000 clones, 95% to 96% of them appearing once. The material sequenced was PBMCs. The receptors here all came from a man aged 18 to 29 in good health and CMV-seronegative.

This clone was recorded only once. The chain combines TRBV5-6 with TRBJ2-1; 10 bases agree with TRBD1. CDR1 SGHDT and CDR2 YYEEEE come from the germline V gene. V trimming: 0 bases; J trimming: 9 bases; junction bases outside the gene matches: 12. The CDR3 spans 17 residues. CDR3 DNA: TGTGCCAGCAGCTTGGCCGTCGGGGACAGGGGTTTTAGTGAGCAGTTCTTC. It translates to CASSLAVGDRGFSEQFF.

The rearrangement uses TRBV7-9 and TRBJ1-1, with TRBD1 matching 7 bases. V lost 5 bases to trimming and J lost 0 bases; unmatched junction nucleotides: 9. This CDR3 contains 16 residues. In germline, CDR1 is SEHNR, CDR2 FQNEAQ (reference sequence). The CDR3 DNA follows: TGTGCCAGCAGCCGTAGGACAGGCAGGTTGAACACTGAAGCTTTCTTT. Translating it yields CASSRRTGRLNTEAFF.

For the CDR3, the DNA is TGTGCCTGTATGAAAGGGGCTAGCGGGATCAATGAGCAGTTCTTC. Translation gives CACMKGASGINEQFF. This chain uses TRBV30 with TRBJ2-1, with 9 bases identical to TRBD2. With 6 bases clipped from V and 6 bases from J, the junction kept 12 bases outside the gene matches. The CDR3 covers 15 residues. Germline V CDR1 and CDR2: GTSNPN, SVGIG (reference sequence). Combining the CDR3 with reference TRBV30 and TRBJ2-1 gives the whole variable domain SQTIHQWPATLVQPVGSPLSLECTVEGTSNPNLYWYRQAAGRGLQLLFYSVGIGQISSEVPQNLSASRPQDRQFILSSKKLLLSDSGFYLCACMKGASGINEQFFGPGTRLTVL.

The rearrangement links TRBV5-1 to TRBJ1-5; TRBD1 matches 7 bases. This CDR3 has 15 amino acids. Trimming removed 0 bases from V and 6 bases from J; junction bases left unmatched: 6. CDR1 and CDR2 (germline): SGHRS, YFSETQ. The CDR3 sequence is CASSLDPGQIQPQHF. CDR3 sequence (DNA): TGCGCCAGCAGCTTGGATCCGGGACAGATTCAGCCCCAGCATTTT. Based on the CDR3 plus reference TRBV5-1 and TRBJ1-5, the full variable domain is KAGVTQTPRYLIKTRGQQVTLSCSPISGHRSVSWYQQTPGQGLQFLFEYFSETQRNKGNFPGRFSGRQFSNSRSEMNVSTLELGDSALYLCASSLDPGQIQPQHFGDGTRLSIL.

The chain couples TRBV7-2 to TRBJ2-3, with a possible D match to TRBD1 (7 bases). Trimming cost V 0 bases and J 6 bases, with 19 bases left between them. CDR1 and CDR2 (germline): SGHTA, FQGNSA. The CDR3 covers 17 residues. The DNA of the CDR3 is TGTGCCAGCAGCTTAGCGCCCAGGGGGACTGGTGAGGATACGCAGTATTTT. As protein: CASSLAPRGTGEDTQYF.

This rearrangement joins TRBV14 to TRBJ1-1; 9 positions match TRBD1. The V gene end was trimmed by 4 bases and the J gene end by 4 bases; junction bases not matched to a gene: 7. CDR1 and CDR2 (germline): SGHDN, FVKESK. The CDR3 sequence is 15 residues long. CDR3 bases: TGTGCCAGCAGCCCCACAGGGGGCGGGGGCACTGAAGCTTTCTTT. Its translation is CASSPTGGGGTEAFF.

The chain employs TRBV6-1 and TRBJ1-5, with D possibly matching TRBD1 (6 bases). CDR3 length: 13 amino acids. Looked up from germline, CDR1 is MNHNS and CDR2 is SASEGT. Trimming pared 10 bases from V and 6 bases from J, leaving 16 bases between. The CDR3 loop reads CAIGQTPGQPQHF. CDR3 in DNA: TGTGCCATTGGACAGACCCCCGGTCAGCCCCAGCATTTT.

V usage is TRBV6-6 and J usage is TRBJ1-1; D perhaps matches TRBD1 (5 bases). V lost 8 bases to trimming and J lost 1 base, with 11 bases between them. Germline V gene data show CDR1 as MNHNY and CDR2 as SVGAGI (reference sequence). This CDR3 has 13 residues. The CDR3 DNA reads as TGTGCCAGCTCCAAGGGGCGGAACACTGAAGCTTTCTTT. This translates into CASSKGRNTEAFF.

CDR3 nucleotides: TGTGCCAGCTCTCGGGGGGGTACTGAAGCTTTCTTT. This sequence encodes CASSRGGTEAFF. The V and J genes are TRBV2 and TRBJ1-1; TRBD1 is a possible D gene (5 bases). CDR1 SNHLY and CDR2 FYNNEI come from the germline V gene. The CDR3 contains 12 residues. Trimming removed 8 bases from V and 5 bases from J, with 12 bases in between.

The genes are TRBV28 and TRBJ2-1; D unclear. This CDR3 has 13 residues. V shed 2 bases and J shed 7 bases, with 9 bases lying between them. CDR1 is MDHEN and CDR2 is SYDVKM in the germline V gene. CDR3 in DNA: TGTGCCAGCAGTTTAATGGCTGCTAATGAGCAGTTCTTC. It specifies CASSLMAANEQFF. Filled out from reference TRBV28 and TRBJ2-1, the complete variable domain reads DVKVTQSSRYLVKRTGEKVFLECVQDMDHENMFWYRQDPGLGLRLIYFSYDVKMKEKGDIPEGYSVSREKKERFSLILESASTNQTSMYLCASSLMAANEQFFGPGTRLTVL.

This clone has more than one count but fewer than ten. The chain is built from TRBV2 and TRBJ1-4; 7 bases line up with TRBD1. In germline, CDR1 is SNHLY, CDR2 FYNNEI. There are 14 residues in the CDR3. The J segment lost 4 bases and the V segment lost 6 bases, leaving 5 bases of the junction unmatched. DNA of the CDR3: TGTGCCAGCAGGAAGGGACAGAATAATGAAAAACTGTTTTTT. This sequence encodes CASRKGQNNEKLFF.

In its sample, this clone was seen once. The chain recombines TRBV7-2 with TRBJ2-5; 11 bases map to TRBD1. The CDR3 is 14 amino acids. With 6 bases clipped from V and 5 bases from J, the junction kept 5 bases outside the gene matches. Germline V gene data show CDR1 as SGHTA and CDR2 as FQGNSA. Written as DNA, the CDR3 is TGTGCCAGCAGTCAGGACAGGGGGCGGGAGACCCAGTACTTC. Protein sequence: CASSQDRGRETQYF. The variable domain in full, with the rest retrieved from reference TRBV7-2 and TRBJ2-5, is GAGVSQSPSNKVTEKGKDVELRCDPISGHTALYWYRQSLGQGLEFLIYFQGNSAPDKSGLPSDRFSAERTGGSVSTLTIQRTQQEDSAVYLCASSQDRGRETQYFGPGTRLLVL.

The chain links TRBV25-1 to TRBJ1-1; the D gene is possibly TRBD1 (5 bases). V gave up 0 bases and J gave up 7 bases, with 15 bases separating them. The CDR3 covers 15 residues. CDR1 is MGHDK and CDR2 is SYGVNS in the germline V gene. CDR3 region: CASSEYSGGKDEAFF. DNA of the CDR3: TGTGCCAGCAGTGAATATTCCGGGGGTAAGGATGAAGCTTTCTTT.

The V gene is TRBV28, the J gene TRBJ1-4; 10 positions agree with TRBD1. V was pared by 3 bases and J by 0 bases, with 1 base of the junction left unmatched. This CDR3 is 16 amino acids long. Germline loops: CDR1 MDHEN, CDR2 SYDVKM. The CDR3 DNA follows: TGTGCCAGCAGTTTGGGACAGGGGACAACTAATGAAAAACTGTTTTTT. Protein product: CASSLGQGTTNEKLFF.

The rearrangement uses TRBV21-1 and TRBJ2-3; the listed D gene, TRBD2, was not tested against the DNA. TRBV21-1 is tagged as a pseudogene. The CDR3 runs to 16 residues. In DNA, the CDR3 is TGTGCCAGCAGCAAGATAGCGGGAGGAGTGGCAGATACGCAGTATTTT. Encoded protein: CASSKIAGGVADTQYF.

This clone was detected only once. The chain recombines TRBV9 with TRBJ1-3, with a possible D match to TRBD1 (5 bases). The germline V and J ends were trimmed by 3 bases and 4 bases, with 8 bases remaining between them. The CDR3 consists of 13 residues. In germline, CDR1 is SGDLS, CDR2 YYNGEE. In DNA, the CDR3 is TGTGCCAGCAGCGGGACATCAGGAAACACCATATATTTT. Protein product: CASSGTSGNTIYF.

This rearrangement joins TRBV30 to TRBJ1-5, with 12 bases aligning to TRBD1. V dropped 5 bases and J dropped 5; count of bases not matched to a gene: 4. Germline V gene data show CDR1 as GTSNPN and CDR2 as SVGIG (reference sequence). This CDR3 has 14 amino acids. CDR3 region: CAWGDRGLDQPQHF. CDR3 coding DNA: TGTGCCTGGGGGGACAGGGGGCTCGATCAGCCCCAGCATTTT.

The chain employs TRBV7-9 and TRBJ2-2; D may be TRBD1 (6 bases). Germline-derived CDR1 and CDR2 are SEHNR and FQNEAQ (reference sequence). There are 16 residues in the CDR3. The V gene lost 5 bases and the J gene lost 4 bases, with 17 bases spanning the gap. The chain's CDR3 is CASSLRLQGFTGELFF. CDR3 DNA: TGTGCCAGCAGCCTTCGATTACAGGGATTCACCGGGGAGCTGTTTTTT. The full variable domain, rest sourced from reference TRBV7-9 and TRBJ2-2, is DTGVSQNPRHKITKRGQNVTFRCDPISEHNRLYWYRQTLGQGPEFLTYFQNEAQLEKSRLLSDRFSAERPKGSFSTLEIQRTEQGDSAMYLCASSLRLQGFTGELFFGEGSRLTVL.

CDR3 coding DNA: TGTGCCAGCAGCTTACGGTTTGCGGCCGGGGAGCTGTTTTTT. This sequence encodes CASSLRFAAGELFF. The rearrangement links TRBV11-2 to TRBJ2-2; no definite D call. The V and J ends lost 2 bases and 6 bases respectively, with 10 bases between them. Germline CDR1 and CDR2: SGHAT and FQNNGV. This CDR3 spans 14 amino acids.

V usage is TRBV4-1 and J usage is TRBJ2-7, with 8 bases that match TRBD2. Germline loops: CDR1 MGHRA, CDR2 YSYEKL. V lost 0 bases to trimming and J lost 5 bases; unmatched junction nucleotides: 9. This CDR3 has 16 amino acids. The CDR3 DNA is TGCGCCAGCAGCCAAGATGGTGGCGGGAGGAAGAACGAGCAGTACTTC. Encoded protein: CASSQDGGGRKNEQYF.

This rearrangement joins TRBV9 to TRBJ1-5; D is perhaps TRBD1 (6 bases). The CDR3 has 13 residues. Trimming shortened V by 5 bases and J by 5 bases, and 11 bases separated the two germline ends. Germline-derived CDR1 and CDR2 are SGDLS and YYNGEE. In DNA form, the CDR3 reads TGTGCCAGCAGTCAGGGGAACGATCAGCCCCAGCATTTT. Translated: CASSQGNDQPQHF.